This entry lists 25 T cell receptor beta chains sequenced from one sample in a study of blood T cell repertoires in COVID-19. The repertoire was sequenced with immunoSEQ multiplex PCR; TCRdb's copy has only in-frame clones and lacks some. The profile shows roughly 330,000 clones, roughly 85% of them singletons. Sequenced material: PBMCs or T cells enriched from blood (not recorded which). The receptors come from a woman in her 30s who had recovered from COVID-19.

This chain links TRBV3-1 (or the pseudogene TRBV3-2) with TRBJ2-5; TRBD2 matches 7 bases. CDR1 and CDR2 from the germline V gene are LGHDT and YNNKEL (reference sequence). The V segment lost 2 bases and the J segment 5 bases; nucleotides outside the gene matches: 5. The CDR3 runs to 14 residues. CDR3 sequence: CASSQLGGRETQYF. The CDR3 DNA reads as TGTGCCAGCAGCCAACTCGGGGGGAGGGAGACCCAGTACTTC.

The chain links TRBV27 to TRBJ1-1, with TRBD1 identical over 8 bases. The CDR3 spans 12 residues. V was pared by 6 bases and J by 6 bases, with 3 bases of the junction left unmatched. CDR1 and CDR2 (germline): MNHEY, SMNVEV (reference sequence). DNA for the CDR3: TGTGCCAGCAGGAAACAGGGGGCTGAAGCTTTCTTT. Translated: CASRKQGAEAFF.

The rearrangement uses TRBV6-5 and TRBJ2-7; 7 nucleotides align to TRBD2. Trimming at V came to 5 bases and at J to 0 bases, leaving 1 base not matched to a gene. This CDR3 is 13 amino acids long. The germline V gene encodes CDR1 MNHEY and CDR2 SVGAGI. For the CDR3, the DNA is TGTGCCAGCAGTAGCGGGAACTCCTACGAGCAGTACTTC. Translation gives CASSSGNSYEQYF.

This chain connects TRBV5-4 to TRBJ2-1, with 9 bases matching TRBD2. This CDR3 contains 15 residues. CDR1 is SGHNT, CDR2 YYREEE, per germline (reference sequence). Trimming took 4 bases from V and 4 from J; bases not matched to a gene: 6. The CDR3 is CASSTAGGDYNEQFF. The DNA for the CDR3 is TGTGCCAGCAGCACAGCGGGGGGCGATTACAATGAGCAGTTCTTC.

With respect to this clone: Other DNA sequences within the sample encode an identical CDR3. The chain links TRBV4-3 to TRBJ2-1; 11 bases map to TRBD2. Trimming removed 0 bases from V and 2 bases from J; junction bases left unmatched: 3. This CDR3 contains 17 residues. The germline V gene encodes CDR1 LGHNA and CDR2 YSLEER. The DNA for the CDR3 is TGCGCCAGCAGCCAAGATCTAGCGGGGGGCCCCTACAATGAGCAGTTCTTC. It yields the protein CASSQDLAGGPYNEQFF.

This clone was detected once. This chain joins TRBV6-5 and TRBJ1-3; D remains unclear. This CDR3 spans 13 amino acids. The V and J ends lost 4 bases and 0 bases respectively, with 4 bases between them. CDR1 is MNHEY, CDR2 SVGAGI, per germline. The CDR3 loop is CASSSFSGNTIYF. Written as DNA, the CDR3 is TGTGCCAGCAGTTCCTTCTCTGGAAACACCATATATTTT.

V is TRBV2 and J is TRBJ2-2, with D possibly being TRBD2 (6 bases). There are 14 residues in the CDR3. Per the germline V gene, CDR1 is SNHLY and CDR2 is FYNNEI. Trimming removed 6 bases from V and 1 base from J, with 9 bases in between. The CDR3 is CASRSGLNTGELFF. DNA of the CDR3: TGTGCCAGCAGGAGCGGGCTGAACACCGGGGAGCTGTTTTTT.

The gene calls are TRBV5-6 and TRBJ1-4, with TRBD1 as a possible D gene (6 bases). The germline V and J ends were trimmed by 3 bases and 7 bases, with 16 bases remaining between them. The CDR3 is made up of 15 amino acids. CDR1 and CDR2 (germline): SGHDT, YYEEEE. Written as DNA, the CDR3 is TGTGCCAGCAGCTGGGGCCCAGGGACAAGTGAAAAACTGTTTTTT. Its protein is CASSWGPGTSEKLFF.

The chain carries TRBV25-1 and TRBJ1-6; no clear D. V shed 8 bases and J shed 14 bases, with 13 bases lying between them. Per germline, CDR1 MGHDK and CDR2 SYGVNS. The CDR3 length is 11 residues. Here the CDR3 reads CASGGPATLHF. The CDR3 DNA reads as TGTGCCAGCGGCGGTCCCGCCACCCTCCACTTT.

This clone appeared once. This rearrangement joins TRBV19 to TRBJ2-1; TRBD2 aligns across 7 bases. Looked up from germline, CDR1 is LNHDA and CDR2 is SQIVND (reference sequence). With 3 bases clipped from V and 6 bases from J, the junction kept 8 bases outside the gene matches. The CDR3 has 15 amino acids. This CDR3 is CASSIGLAALNEQFF. In DNA form, the CDR3 reads TGTGCCAGTAGTATTGGCCTAGCGGCCCTCAATGAGCAGTTCTTC.

This sequence joins TRBV19 and TRBJ2-7; 7 bases fit TRBD1. The CDR3 sequence is 14 residues long. CDR1 is LNHDA and CDR2 is SQIVND in the germline V gene (reference sequence). V lost 7 bases, J lost 1 base, and 7 bases stayed unmatched. The CDR3 coding sequence is TGTGCCAGTACCCAAACAGGGGAATCCTACGAGCAGTACTTC. Its protein is CASTQTGESYEQYF.

The chain joins TRBV7-8 to TRBJ2-7; 9 bases map to TRBD1. J lost 1 base, V lost 5 bases, and 6 bases had no gene match. The CDR3 is 15 amino acids. Germline CDR1 is SGHVS and CDR2 is FQNEAQ. As DNA, the CDR3 is TGTGCCAGCAGCAACCGACAGGGGGTGTCCTACGAGCAGTACTTC. The encoded protein is CASSNRQGVSYEQYF.

This chain links TRBV7-2 with TRBJ1-2; TRBD1 might be the D (5 bases). Germline lookup yields CDR1 SGHTA and CDR2 FQGNSA. V shed 6 bases and J shed 3 bases, with 8 bases lying between them. CDR3 length equals 12 residues. The CDR3 spells CASRSGYYGYTF. CDR3 coding DNA: TGTGCCAGCAGGTCAGGGTACTATGGCTACACCTTC.

This clone was recorded once. V gene TRBV19 combines with J gene TRBJ2-7; D is perhaps TRBD1 (5 bases). The germline V gene encodes CDR1 LNHDA and CDR2 SQIVND (reference sequence). Trimming removed 4 bases at V and 3 bases at J, with 16 bases between. This CDR3 has 15 residues. The CDR3 DNA is TGTGCCAGTAGTAGGAGTAACTCAGGGATCTACGAGCAGTACTTC. Its translation is CASSRSNSGIYEQYF. The full variable domain, rest sourced from reference TRBV19 and TRBJ2-7, is DGGITQSPKYLFRKEGQNVTLSCEQNLNHDAMYWYRQDPGQGLRLIYYSQIVNDFQKGDIAEGYSVSREKKESFPLTVTSAQKNPTAFYLCASSRSNSGIYEQYFGPGTRLTVT.

The chain links TRBV6-2 or TRBV6-3 to TRBJ2-7; D is unresolved. V was cut by 5 bases and J by 3 bases, with 8 bases left in between. The V gene's germline CDR1 is MNHEY and CDR2 SVGEGT. This CDR3 region has 12 residues. In DNA, the CDR3 is TGTGCCAGCAGTCCCCAGAACTACGAGCAGTACTTC. Translated: CASSPQNYEQYF.

The J gene is TRBJ2-3, the V gene TRBV5-4; possibly TRBD1 for D (5 bases). CDR1 is SGHNT, CDR2 YYREEE, per germline (reference sequence). Trimming removed 0 bases from V and 4 bases from J, with 9 bases in between. The length of the CDR3 is 14 residues. The CDR3 protein is CASSLGGRSDTQYF. The CDR3 DNA follows: TGTGCCAGCAGCTTGGGGGGCCGATCAGATACGCAGTATTTT.

CDR3 nucleotide sequence: TGTGCCAGCAGACCAACAGGGGGAGCGAACATTCAGTACTTC. This encodes CASRPTGGANIQYF. The chain has TRBV6-6 and TRBJ2-4, with TRBD1 matching 8 bases. The trim removed 6 bases at V and 7 bases at J, leaving 8 bases unmatched. The germline gives CDR1 MNHNY, CDR2 SVGAGI (reference sequence). This CDR3 region has 14 residues.

The gene calls are TRBV28 and TRBJ2-7, with TRBD1 identical over 8 bases. Germline lookup yields CDR1 MDHEN and CDR2 SYDVKM. V was clipped by 7 bases and J by 4 bases; unmatched bases: 6. The CDR3 sequence is 13 residues long. The CDR3 sequence: CASTQGAFYEQYF. The CDR3 nucleotides read TGTGCCAGCACCCAGGGGGCCTTTTACGAGCAGTACTTC. Filled out from reference TRBV28 and TRBJ2-7, the complete variable domain reads DVKVTQSSRYLVKRTGEKVFLECVQDMDHENMFWYRQDPGLGLRLIYFSYDVKMKEKGDIPEGYSVSREKKERFSLILESASTNQTSMYLCASTQGAFYEQYFGPGTRLTVT.

The CDR3 loop is CASDRGSINNEQFF. The CDR3 coding sequence is TGTGCCAGCGACCGGGGTTCTATCAACAATGAGCAGTTCTTC. The V call is TRBV9, the J call TRBJ2-1; D may be TRBD2 (5 bases). CDR1 and CDR2 from the germline V gene are SGDLS and YYNGEE. CDR3 length: 14 amino acids. V was pared by 7 bases and J by 5 bases, with 16 bases between.

The rearrangement uses TRBV30 and TRBJ1-6, with D possibly matching TRBD1 (5 bases). Per the germline V gene, CDR1 is GTSNPN and CDR2 is SVGIG (reference sequence). The CDR3 has 17 amino acids. V lost 2 bases, J lost 10 bases, and 24 bases lay in between. CDR3 sequence reads: CAWSPDYLGREGSPLHF. DNA of the CDR3: TGTGCCTGGAGTCCTGATTATCTCGGCAGGGAGGGGTCACCCCTCCACTTT.

The chain combines TRBV30 with TRBJ1-1; no firm D call. V was shortened by 0 bases and J by 3 bases, with 11 bases between the two germline ends. This CDR3 region has 14 residues. The germline gives CDR1 GTSNPN, CDR2 SVGIG (reference sequence). The CDR3 nucleotides are TGTGCCTGGAGTGTAGTCCCCGAGTACACTGAAGCTTTCTTT. It encodes CAWSVVPEYTEAFF.

The rearrangement links TRBV5-1 to TRBJ2-7, with D tentatively TRBD1 (6 bases). Trimming cost V 3 bases and J 0 bases, with 16 bases left between them. Germline V gene lookup returns CDR1 SGHRS and CDR2 YFSETQ. The length of the CDR3 is 16 residues. The CDR3 nucleotides read TGCGCCAGCAGCTCCCGGCAGGGGTCCGGCTCCTACGAGCAGTACTTC. Translation gives CASSSRQGSGSYEQYF. The variable domain in full, completed from reference TRBV5-1 and TRBJ2-7, reads KAGVTQTPRYLIKTRGQQVTLSCSPISGHRSVSWYQQTPGQGLQFLFEYFSETQRNKGNFPGRFSGRQFSNSRSEMNVSTLELGDSALYLCASSSRQGSGSYEQYFGPGTRLTVT.

V and J are TRBV6-5 and TRBJ1-5; TRBD1 matches 7 bases. CDR3 length equals 12 residues. Trimming took 9 bases from V and 7 from J; bases not matched to a gene: 6. Germline CDR1 is MNHEY and CDR2 is SVGAGI. The CDR3 sequence is CARRQGGQPQHF. The CDR3 DNA follows: TGTGCCAGGAGACAGGGAGGCCAGCCCCAGCATTTT.

The V and J genes are TRBV7-2 and TRBJ1-1; tentatively, D is TRBD1 (6 bases). The CDR3 sequence is 14 residues long. Germline V lookup: CDR1 SGHTA, CDR2 FQGNSA. Trimming cost V 4 bases and J 5 bases, with 14 bases left between them. This chain's CDR3 is CASSSGTRGTEAFF. DNA of the CDR3: TGTGCCAGCAGCTCGGGGACACGCGGGACTGAAGCTTTCTTT.

This chain uses TRBV18 with TRBJ1-2; no clear D gene. The CDR3 contains 13 residues. From germline, CDR1 is KGHSH and CDR2 LQKENI. Trimming removed 6 bases from V and 1 base from J, with 9 bases in between. Written as DNA, the CDR3 is TGTGCCAGCTCGTCCGGGAGTAACTATGGCTACACCTTC. Encoded protein: CASSSGSNYGYTF.